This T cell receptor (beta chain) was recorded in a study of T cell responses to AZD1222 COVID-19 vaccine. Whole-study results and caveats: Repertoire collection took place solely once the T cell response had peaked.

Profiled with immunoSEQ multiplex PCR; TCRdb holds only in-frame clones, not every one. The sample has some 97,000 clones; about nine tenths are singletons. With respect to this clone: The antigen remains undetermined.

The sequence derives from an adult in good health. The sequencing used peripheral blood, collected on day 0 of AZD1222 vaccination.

This CDR3 is CASSLAGGPEQFF. CDR3 bases: TGTGCCAGCAGCTTAGCCGGGGGGCCTGAGCAGTTCTTC. The chain has TRBV7-8 and TRBJ2-1; perhaps TRBD2 as D (7 bases). Germline V lookup: CDR1 SGHVS, CDR2 FQNEAQ. Trimming pared 0 bases from V and 9 bases from J, leaving 9 bases between. The CDR3 spans 13 residues. The variable domain in full, with the rest retrieved from reference TRBV7-8 and TRBJ2-1, is GAGVSQSPRYKVAKRGQDVALRCDPISGHVSLFWYQQALGQGPEFLTYFQNEAQLDKSGLPSDRFFAERPEGSVSTLKIQRTQQEDSAVYLCASSLAGGPEQFFGPGTRLTVL.